The 32 T cell receptor beta chains given below trace back to one sample, sequenced in a study of CD8 T cells in ankylosing spondylitis. A single record per CDR3 protein comes from TCRdb applying MiXCR to the 5' RACE reads. The sample carries 85,000 to 100,000 distinct CDR3 sequences, 8.8% recorded once. Specimen: blood, either unsorted or a sorted T cell fraction (not recorded which). Every receptor here comes from a male donor with ankylosing spondylitis or in good health (not recorded which).

This clonotype was seen at least ten times. The chain recombines TRBV11-1 with TRBJ2-5; D is undetermined. With 5 bases removed from V and 1 base from J, the gap between germline ends came to 14 bases. The CDR3 totals 15 residues. Germline V gene lookup returns CDR1 SGHAT and CDR2 FQDESV (reference sequence). The CDR3 DNA reads TGTGCCAGCAGCCGGTCCATGGGTACCCAAGAGACCCAGTACTTC. Translating gives CASSRSMGTQETQYF. The full variable domain, with the rest looked up from reference TRBV11-1 and TRBJ2-5, is EAEVAQSPRYKITEKSQAVAFWCDPISGHATLYWYRQILGQGPELLVQFQDESVVDDSQLPKDRFSAERLKGVDSTLKIQPAELGDSAMYLCASSRSMGTQETQYFGPGTRLLVL.

This clonotype came up many times. This sequence joins TRBV6-1 and TRBJ2-3; TRBD1 matches 7 bases. CDR3 size: 14 residues. Germline loops: CDR1 MNHNS, CDR2 SASEGT. V shed 6 bases and J 6 bases; nucleotides not matched to a gene: 9. DNA for the CDR3: TGTGCCAGCAGACAAACAGGGGTCGGGGATACGCAGTATTTT. As protein: CASRQTGVGDTQYF.

There are many counts of this clonotype. The J gene is TRBJ1-6, the V gene TRBV23-1; D might be TRBD1 (6 bases). TRBV23-1 is an ORF; its function is uncertain. V gave up 6 bases and J gave up 0 bases, with 21 bases separating them. This CDR3 comprises 19 residues. CDR3 amino acids: CASSPFDRDTSSYNSPLHF. CDR3 coding DNA: TGCGCCAGCAGCCCCTTTGACCGGGACACAAGCTCCTATAATTCACCCCTCCACTTT.

This clonotype was seen at least ten times. The rearrangement uses TRBV28 and TRBJ1-1; tentative D call: TRBD1 (5 bases). The CDR3 spans 14 residues. CDR1 MDHEN and CDR2 SYDVKM come from the germline V gene. V gave up 7 bases and J gave up 5 bases, with 17 bases separating them. The CDR3: CASKITGGVTEAFF. DNA of the CDR3: TGTGCCAGCAAAATTACCGGGGGAGTTACTGAAGCTTTCTTT.

This clonotype came up many times. The chain joins TRBV20-1 to TRBJ2-5, with D perhaps matching TRBD2 (6 bases). V lost 3 bases, J lost 1 base, and 15 bases lay in between. This CDR3 comprises 15 residues. Germline lookup yields CDR1 DFQATT and CDR2 SNEGSKA (reference sequence). The CDR3 protein is CSASGERARQETQYF. The CDR3 DNA sequence: TGCAGTGCTAGCGGCGAGCGGGCGCGCCAAGAGACCCAGTACTTC.

This clonotype occurred a few times. This chain joins TRBV14 and TRBJ2-1, with TRBD2 as a possible D gene (6 bases). V dropped 1 base and J dropped 9 bases, with 10 bases sitting between them. Germline values: CDR1 SGHDN, CDR2 FVKESK. The CDR3 runs to 13 residues. This chain's CDR3 is CASSQGGGTEQFF. The CDR3 DNA reads TGTGCCAGCAGCCAAGGGGGCGGGACTGAGCAGTTCTTC. Combining the CDR3 with reference TRBV14 and TRBJ2-1 gives the whole variable domain EAGVTQFPSHSVIEKGQTVTLRCDPISGHDNLYWYRRVMGKEIKFLLHFVKESKQDESGMPNNRFLAERTGGTYSTLKVQPAELEDSGVYFCASSQGGGTEQFFGPGTRLTVL.

In its sample, this clonotype was seen many times. The chain employs TRBV10-3 and TRBJ2-7; no clear D gene. The CDR3 is 14 residues long. CDR1 and CDR2 from the germline V gene are ENHRY and SYGVKD. Trimming pared 6 bases from V and 2 bases from J, leaving 14 bases between. The CDR3, as DNA: TGTGCCATCAGGGAAACAAGATCTGCCTACGAGCAGTACTTC. This gives the protein CAIRETRSAYEQYF.

Ten or more counts support this clonotype. At one boundary the junction diverges from the germline segment, which might be a read error. The chain links TRBV3-1 to TRBJ1-2; no reliable D call. This CDR3 is 8 amino acids long. Germline lookup yields CDR1 LGHDT and CDR2 YNNKEL (reference sequence). CDR3 protein: CASSLHYF. The CDR3 DNA reads TGTGCCAGCAGCTTACATTACTTC.

The table lists this clonotype with many counts. The rearrangement uses TRBV3-1 and TRBJ1-1; tentatively, D is TRBD1 (6 bases). The CDR3 covers 15 residues. CDR1 and CDR2 (germline): LGHDT, YNNKEL (reference sequence). Trimming shortened V by 4 bases and J by 1 base, and 13 bases separated the two germline ends. CDR3 sequence (DNA): TGTGCCAGCAGCCCATCCCGGACAGCGAACACTGAAGCTTTCTTT. Protein sequence: CASSPSRTANTEAFF.

In this sample, this clonotype turned up many times. This chain connects TRBV7-9 to TRBJ2-3, with D perhaps TRBD1 (5 bases). CDR1 is SEHNR and CDR2 is FQNEAQ in the germline V gene (reference sequence). V was trimmed by 4 bases and J by 4 bases, leaving 15 bases between them. This CDR3 is built from 15 residues. CDR3 in amino acids: CASSSRAEAADTQYF. CDR3 nucleotides: TGTGCCAGCAGCTCCAGGGCCGAGGCAGCAGATACGCAGTATTTT.

To note about this clonotype: A much more abundant neighbour one base away suggests this may be a read error. The V gene is TRBV5-2, the J gene TRBJ2-7; TRBD2 is the table's D call and was not checked against the DNA. TRBV5-2 is given as a pseudogene. This CDR3 comprises 16 residues. In nucleotides, the CDR3 is TGTGCCAACAAGGGGCTAGCGGGGCTAAGAACCTACGAGCAGTACTTC. Residues: CANKGLAGLRTYEQYF.

In this sample, this clonotype turned up many times. V usage is TRBV20-1 and J usage is TRBJ2-3; D may be TRBD1 (6 bases). The CDR3 has 15 amino acids. The V and J ends lost 7 bases and 3 bases respectively, with 20 bases between them. Germline loops: CDR1 DFQATT, CDR2 SNEGSKA (reference sequence). The CDR3 DNA sequence: TGCAGTGGTATTAGGGGCAGGGGATCGACAGATACGCAGTATTTT. Protein product: CSGIRGRGSTDTQYF.

This clonotype was seen a handful of times. The V gene is TRBV5-4, the J gene TRBJ2-1, with 13 bases lining up with TRBD2. CDR1 SGHNT and CDR2 YYREEE come from the germline V gene (reference sequence). V was pared by 4 bases and J by 4 bases, with 8 bases of the junction left unmatched. There are 17 residues in the CDR3. In nucleotides, the CDR3 is TGTGCCAGCAGCAGCCTAACGGGACTAGCGGGGTACAATGAGCAGTTCTTC. Translated: CASSSLTGLAGYNEQFF.

This clonotype was seen many times. The chain joins TRBV5-1 to TRBJ2-1, with TRBD2 as a possible D gene (5 bases). The CDR3 runs 15 residues. V was trimmed by 4 bases and J by 2 bases, leaving 13 bases between them. Germline V gene data show CDR1 as SGHRS and CDR2 as YFSETQ. CDR3 region: CASSRTEAPYNEQFF. CDR3 nucleotides: TGCGCCAGCAGCCGGACGGAGGCCCCCTACAATGAGCAGTTCTTC.

Comments on this clonotype: Being one base from a much bigger clone, this may be a read error. The chain has TRBV28 and TRBJ2-7; no reliable D call. V was cut by 10 bases and J by 5 bases, with 12 bases left in between. CDR1 MDHEN and CDR2 SYDVKM come from the germline V gene. The CDR3 consists of 11 residues. The CDR3 sequence: CATQTRDEQYF. The CDR3 coding sequence is TGTGCCACCCAAACAAGGGACGAGCAGTACTTC.

In its sample, this clonotype was seen many times. The V and J genes are TRBV6-5 and TRBJ1-1; D not resolved. CDR1 MNHEY and CDR2 SVGAGI come from the germline V gene. The germline V and J ends were trimmed by 0 bases and 0 bases, with 11 bases remaining between them. There are 16 residues in the CDR3. CDR3 DNA sequence: TGTGCCAGCAGTTACTCGACGCGCCACTTGAACACTGAAGCTTTCTTT. It yields the protein CASSYSTRHLNTEAFF.

Ten or more counts support this clonotype. The rearrangement links TRBV5-5 to TRBJ2-7, with D maybe TRBD2 (6 bases). From germline, CDR1 is SGHKS and CDR2 YYEKEE (reference sequence). This CDR3 comprises 14 residues. Trimming left V 4 bases short and J 3 bases short, with 14 bases between. The CDR3 nucleotides are TGTGCCAGCAGCCCACGGGGGAGGAACTACGAGCAGTACTTC. Translation: CASSPRGRNYEQYF. The full variable domain, completed using reference TRBV5-5 and TRBJ2-7, is DAGVTQSPTHLIKTRGQQVTLRCSPISGHKSVSWYQQVLGQGPQFIFQYYEKEERGRGNFPDRFSARQFPNYSSELNVNALLLGDSALYLCASSPRGRNYEQYFGPGTRLTVT.

This clonotype has a count of ten or more. This chain joins TRBV4-1 and TRBJ1-2, with unresolved D. The CDR3 runs 15 residues. V was clipped by 3 bases and J by 5 bases, with 16 bases between them. The germline V gene has CDR1 MGHRA and CDR2 YSYEKL. The CDR3 DNA is TGCGCCAGCAGCCATCACAAAGGCCGTTTTTATGGCTACACCTTC. Its protein is CASSHHKGRFYGYTF.

This clonotype occurred many times. The chain uses TRBV5-1 and TRBJ2-3, with 10 bases lining up with TRBD2. Germline CDR1 SGHRS, CDR2 YFSETQ. The CDR3 covers 15 residues. V shed 4 bases, J shed 1 base, and the junction held 3 bases outside the gene matches. The CDR3 is CASSHGTSGTDTQYF. The CDR3 nucleotides read TGCGCCAGCAGCCACGGGACTAGCGGCACAGATACGCAGTATTTT.

This clonotype was detected many times. The V and J genes are TRBV7-2 and TRBJ2-7; unclear D gene. V lost 1 base, J lost 6 bases, and 7 bases lay in between. The CDR3 is made up of 12 amino acids. From germline, CDR1 is SGHTA and CDR2 FQGNSA. The CDR3 DNA is TGTGCCAGCAGCTTAGTAGGATCCGAGCAGTACTTC. The encoded protein is CASSLVGSEQYF.

About this clonotype itself: A clone one base away is much larger, so this may be a read error. The rearrangement uses TRBV9 and TRBJ1-1, with TRBD1 matching 7 bases. From germline, CDR1 is SGDLS and CDR2 YYNGEE. This CDR3 is built from 15 residues. In DNA form, the CDR3 reads TGTGCCAGCAGCGCGGGACAGCTTATGAACACTGAAACTTTCTTT. This codes for CASSAGQLMNTETFF.

This clonotype was counted at least ten times. The rearrangement uses TRBV5-1 and TRBJ1-1, with 8 bases aligning to TRBD1. V gave up 1 base and J gave up 0 bases; unmatched junction bases: 5. Germline V gives CDR1 SGHRS, CDR2 YFSETQ. This CDR3 spans 16 amino acids. The DNA for the CDR3 is TGCGCCAGCAGCTTGTACTGGACAGGGATGAACACTGAAGCTTTCTTT. Translated: CASSLYWTGMNTEAFF.

Comments on this clonotype: A read error may be the cause here, since a much bigger clone is one base away. V is TRBV12-3 or TRBV12-4 and J is TRBJ1-1; D gene ambiguous. The CDR3 runs 13 residues. The CDR3 DNA reads TGTGTCAGCAGGAGAAACAATCCCGTTGAAGCTTTCTTT. The encoded protein is CVSRRNNPVEAFF.

This clonotype was counted ten times or more. The CDR3 DNA is TGCGCCAGCAGCTTGGCGGTACAGAGGCGCTACGAGCAGTACTTC. Translation gives CASSLAVQRRYEQYF. The rearrangement links TRBV5-1 to TRBJ2-7, with D unclear. V was pared by 0 bases and J by 3 bases, with 13 bases between. The V gene's germline CDR1 is SGHRS and CDR2 YFSETQ. The CDR3 contains 15 residues.

The sample holds many counts of this clonotype. V and J are TRBV6-1 and TRBJ1-5; D may be TRBD1 (6 bases). Germline V gene data show CDR1 as MNHNS and CDR2 as SASEGT. V lost 4 bases to trimming and J lost 4 bases, with 8 bases between them. The CDR3 length is 13 residues. In nucleotides, the CDR3 is TGTGCCAGCAGTGGACAGGAAAATCAGCCCCAGCATTTT. Encoded protein: CASSGQENQPQHF.

A few counts support this clonotype. The V and J genes are TRBV6-5 and TRBJ2-2, with D perhaps matching TRBD2 (6 bases). Germline CDR1 is MNHEY and CDR2 is SVGAGI. Trimming took 1 base from V and 5 from J, leaving 8 bases between them. CDR3 size: 14 residues. In nucleotides, the CDR3 is TGTGCCAGCAGTTACTTGGAGGGGACCGGGGAGCTGTTTTTT. It specifies CASSYLEGTGELFF.

On this clonotype itself: One base away lies a much larger clone, so this may be a sequencing read error. In DNA, the CDR3 is TGCAGTGCTAGTACCCTGACCAAAAACATTCAGTACTTC. Translating gives CSASTLTKNIQYF. The rearrangement links TRBV20-1 to TRBJ2-4; unclear D gene. V was pared by 3 bases and J by 2 bases, with 8 bases between. The length of the CDR3 is 13 residues. Germline V gene data show CDR1 as DFQATT and CDR2 as SNEGSKA (reference sequence).

The chain has TRBV5-1 and TRBJ2-1, with 8 bases fitting TRBD2. CDR3 length equals 19 residues. Germline V gives CDR1 SGHRS, CDR2 YFSETQ. J was trimmed by 3 bases and V by 4 bases; bases with no gene match: 18. CDR3 sequence: CASSQNAGGSSYVYNEQFF. As DNA, the CDR3 is TGCGCCAGCAGCCAAAACGCGGGGGGCTCTAGCTACGTCTACAATGAGCAGTTCTTC.

This clonotype was seen at least ten times. This chain joins TRBV29-1 and TRBJ2-3, with 10 positions matching TRBD1. Per germline, CDR1 SQVTM and CDR2 ANQGSEA. The V segment lost 2 bases and the J segment 10 bases; nucleotides outside the gene matches: 12. The length of the CDR3 is 15 residues. This chain's CDR3 is CSVESTGQGTLPQYF. The DNA for the CDR3 is TGCAGCGTTGAAAGTACGGGACAGGGGACTCTCCCGCAGTATTTT.

V usage is TRBV7-9 and J usage is TRBJ2-3; no clear D. From germline, CDR1 is SEHNR and CDR2 FQNEAQ (reference sequence). The CDR3 loop spans 15 amino acids. Trimming stripped 5 bases from V and 0 bases from J, with 12 bases between. The CDR3 DNA is TGTGCCAGCAGCAACAGACATGGAAGCACAGATACGCAGTATTTT. Amino acids: CASSNRHGSTDTQYF. The full variable domain, its missing parts supplied by reference TRBV7-9 and TRBJ2-3, is DTGVSQNPRHKITKRGQNVTFRCDPISEHNRLYWYRQTLGQGPEFLTYFQNEAQLEKSRLLSDRFSAERPKGSFSTLEIQRTEQGDSAMYLCASSNRHGSTDTQYFGPGTRLTVL.

In this sample, this clonotype turned up many times. The V call is TRBV12-3 or TRBV12-4, the J call TRBJ1-5; a possible D gene is TRBD1 (5 bases). The length of the CDR3 is 14 residues. Trimming took off 6 bases at V and 2 bases at J, with 11 bases between the two ends. In DNA form, the CDR3 reads TGTGCCAGCAGCCGGACACTTGGCAATCAGCCCCAGCATTTT. Amino acid sequence: CASSRTLGNQPQHF.

This clonotype has just a few counts. The gene calls are TRBV12-3 or TRBV12-4 and TRBJ1-2, with 7 bases that match TRBD1. CDR3 size: 14 residues. V was clipped by 3 bases and J by 13 bases; unmatched bases: 14. CDR3 DNA sequence: TGTGCCAGCAGTTTCAGCGCCGACAGGGTTTTGGGCACCTTC. Its translation: CASSFSADRVLGTF.